This T cell receptor (beta chain) was captured in a study of blood T cells in healthy people across ages. Study-level findings and limits: Roughly linearly, TCR beta diversity per million T cells fell as age increased.

Aged roughly 6 to 100, donors were systemically healthy Caucasians from Russia. Samples each yielded at least 6 micrograms of total RNA. A remark on this clonotype: The antigen remains undetermined.

The V segment lost 5 bases and the J segment 7 bases; nucleotides outside the gene matches: 7. The CDR3 contains 14 residues. Primed by a sample-barcoded 5' primer and a J-beta primer mix, a second PCR proceeded for roughly 7 to 12 cycles. Each CDR3 protein is one row after TCRdb ran MiXCR on the 5' RACE reads. Altogether some 850,000 distinct CDR3 sequences are present, roughly 26% being singletons, with the ten largest covering 2.5% to 3.5%. The sample also formed part of further work on T cells of mothers and their children. This second report adds: A few healthy Caucasian mothers served as donors, and their six children did as well.

This clonotype was obtained from a boy between 10 and 17 years old in good health. The chain joins TRBV12-3 or TRBV12-4 to TRBJ1-4, with 7 bases identical to TRBD1. Specimen: blood. CDR3 coding DNA: TGTGCCAGCAGTAGCCGAACAGGGGTTGAAAAACTGTTTTTT. This gives the protein CASSSRTGVEKLFF.